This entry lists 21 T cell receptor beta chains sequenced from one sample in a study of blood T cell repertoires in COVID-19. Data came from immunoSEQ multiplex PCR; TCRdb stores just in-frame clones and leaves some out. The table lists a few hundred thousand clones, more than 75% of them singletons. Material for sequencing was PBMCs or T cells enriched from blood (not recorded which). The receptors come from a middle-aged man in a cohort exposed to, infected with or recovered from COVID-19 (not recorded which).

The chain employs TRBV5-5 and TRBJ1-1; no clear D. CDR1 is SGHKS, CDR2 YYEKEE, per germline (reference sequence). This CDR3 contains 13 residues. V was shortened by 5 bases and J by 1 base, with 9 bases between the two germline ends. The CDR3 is CASRRVGNTEAFF. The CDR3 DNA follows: TGTGCCAGCAGGAGGGTGGGGAACACTGAAGCTTTCTTT.

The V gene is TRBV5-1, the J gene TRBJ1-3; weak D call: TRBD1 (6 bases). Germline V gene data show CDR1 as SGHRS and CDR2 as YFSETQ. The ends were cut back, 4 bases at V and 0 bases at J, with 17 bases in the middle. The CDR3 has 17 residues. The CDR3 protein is CASSDPGHPSSGNTIYF. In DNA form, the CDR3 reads TGCGCCAGCAGCGATCCGGGACACCCGAGCTCTGGAAACACCATATATTTT.

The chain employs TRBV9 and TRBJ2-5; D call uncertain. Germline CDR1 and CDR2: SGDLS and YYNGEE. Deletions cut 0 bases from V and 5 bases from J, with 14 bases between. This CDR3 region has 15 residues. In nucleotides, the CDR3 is TGTGCCAGCAGCGTAGTTCCATTCTGGAGTGAGACCCAGTACTTC. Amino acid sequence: CASSVVPFWSETQYF.

The DNA for the CDR3 is TGTGCCAGCAGTTTTGCAGGGGGCTCTGGAAACACCATATATTTT. It is translated as CASSFAGGSGNTIYF. This rearrangement joins TRBV28 to TRBJ1-3, with 7 bases matching TRBD1. Germline V gene data show CDR1 as MDHEN and CDR2 as SYDVKM. The V gene end was trimmed by 3 bases and the J gene end by 0 bases; junction bases not matched to a gene: 2. The CDR3 length is 15 residues.

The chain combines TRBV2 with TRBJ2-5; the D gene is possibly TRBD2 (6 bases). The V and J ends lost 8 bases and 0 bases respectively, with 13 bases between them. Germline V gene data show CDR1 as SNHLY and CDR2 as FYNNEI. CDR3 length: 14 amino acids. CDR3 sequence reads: CASLEGPNQETQYF. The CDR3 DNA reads TGTGCCAGCTTGGAGGGGCCAAACCAAGAGACCCAGTACTTC.

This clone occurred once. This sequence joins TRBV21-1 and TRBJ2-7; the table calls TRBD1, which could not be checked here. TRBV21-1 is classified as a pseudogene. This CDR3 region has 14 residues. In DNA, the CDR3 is TGTGCCAGCAGGGGACAGGGGGTTACCTACGAGCAGTACTTC. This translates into CASRGQGVTYEQYF.

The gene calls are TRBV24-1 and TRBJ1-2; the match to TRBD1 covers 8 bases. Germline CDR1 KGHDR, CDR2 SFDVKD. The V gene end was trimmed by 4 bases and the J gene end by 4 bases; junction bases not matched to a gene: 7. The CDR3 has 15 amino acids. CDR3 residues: CATSDSRTGFYGYTF. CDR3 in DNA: TGTGCCACCAGTGACTCGCGGACAGGGTTCTATGGCTACACCTTC.

CDR3 bases: TGTGCCAGCAGTTACTCGAGGGGTAGGACTAGTACCGAGACCCAGTACTTC. It translates to CASSYSRGRTSTETQYF. The chain links TRBV6-2 or TRBV6-3 to TRBJ2-5; 7 positions match TRBD2. Germline V lookup: CDR1 MNHEY, CDR2 SVGEGT. CDR3 length: 17 residues. Germline trimming cut 0 bases from V and 5 bases from J; bases unmatched to any gene: 12.

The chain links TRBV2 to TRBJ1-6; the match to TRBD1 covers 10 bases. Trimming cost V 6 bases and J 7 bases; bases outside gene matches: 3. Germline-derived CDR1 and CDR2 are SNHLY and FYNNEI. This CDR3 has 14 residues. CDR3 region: CASSGTGENSPLHF. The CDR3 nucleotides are TGTGCCAGCAGCGGGACAGGGGAAAATTCACCCCTCCACTTT.

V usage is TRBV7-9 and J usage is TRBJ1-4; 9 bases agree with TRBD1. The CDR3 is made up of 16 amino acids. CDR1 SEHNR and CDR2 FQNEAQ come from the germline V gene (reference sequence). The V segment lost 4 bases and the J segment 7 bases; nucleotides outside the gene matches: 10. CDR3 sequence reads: CASSSITGTGFEKLFF. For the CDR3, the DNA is TGTGCCAGCAGCTCGATCACCGGGACAGGGTTTGAAAAACTGTTTTTT. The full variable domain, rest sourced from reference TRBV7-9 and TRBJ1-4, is DTGVSQNPRHKITKRGQNVTFRCDPISEHNRLYWYRQTLGQGPEFLTYFQNEAQLEKSRLLSDRFSAERPKGSFSTLEIQRTEQGDSAMYLCASSSITGTGFEKLFFGSGTQLSVL.

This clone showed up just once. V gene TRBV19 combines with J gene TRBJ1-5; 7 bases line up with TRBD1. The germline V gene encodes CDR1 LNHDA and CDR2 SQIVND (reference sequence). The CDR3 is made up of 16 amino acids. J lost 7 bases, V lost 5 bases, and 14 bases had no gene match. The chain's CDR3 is CASSELDREVSQPQHF. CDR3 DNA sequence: TGTGCCAGTAGTGAATTAGACAGGGAAGTTTCCCAGCCCCAGCATTTT.

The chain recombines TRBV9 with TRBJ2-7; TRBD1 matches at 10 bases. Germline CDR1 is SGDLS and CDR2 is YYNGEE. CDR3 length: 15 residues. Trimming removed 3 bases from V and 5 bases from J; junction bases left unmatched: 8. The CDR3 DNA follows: TGTGCCAGCAGCGCCCGACAGGGGGCCCCCCACGAGCAGTACTTC. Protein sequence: CASSARQGAPHEQYF.

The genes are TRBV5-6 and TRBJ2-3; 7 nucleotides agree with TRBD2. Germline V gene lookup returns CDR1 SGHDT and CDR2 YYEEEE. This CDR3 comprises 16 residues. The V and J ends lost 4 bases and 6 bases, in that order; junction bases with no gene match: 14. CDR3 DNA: TGTGCCAGCAGCCTGAGGTCTAGCGGCCCCACTGATACGCAGTATTTT. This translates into CASSLRSSGPTDTQYF.

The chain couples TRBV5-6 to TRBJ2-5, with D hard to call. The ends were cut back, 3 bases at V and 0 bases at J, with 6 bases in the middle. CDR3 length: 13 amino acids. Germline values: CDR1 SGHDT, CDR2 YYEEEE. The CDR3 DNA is TGTGCCAGCAGCTCGCAGAACCAAGAGACCCAGTACTTC. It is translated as CASSSQNQETQYF.

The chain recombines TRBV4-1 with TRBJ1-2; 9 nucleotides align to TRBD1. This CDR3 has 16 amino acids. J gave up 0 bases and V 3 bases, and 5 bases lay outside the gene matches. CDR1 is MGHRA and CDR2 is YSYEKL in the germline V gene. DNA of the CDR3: TGCGCCAGCAGCCATGGACAGGGGAAAGCTAACTATGGCTACACCTTC. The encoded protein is CASSHGQGKANYGYTF.

This CDR3 reads CASSSGTRQFYGYTF. CDR3 in DNA: TGCGCCAGCAGCTCGGGGACACGCCAATTCTATGGCTACACCTTC. The rearrangement joins TRBV5-1 to TRBJ1-2; D might be TRBD1 (6 bases). V gave up 3 bases and J gave up 4 bases, with 16 bases separating them. Germline V gene sequence: CDR1 SGHRS, CDR2 YFSETQ. The CDR3 is 15 amino acids.

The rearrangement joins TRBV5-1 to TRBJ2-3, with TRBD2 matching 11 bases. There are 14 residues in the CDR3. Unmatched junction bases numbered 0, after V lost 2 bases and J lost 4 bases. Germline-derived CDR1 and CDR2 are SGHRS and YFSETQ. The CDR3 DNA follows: TGCGCCAGCAGCTTACTAGCGGGAGCAGATACGCAGTATTTT. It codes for CASSLLAGADTQYF. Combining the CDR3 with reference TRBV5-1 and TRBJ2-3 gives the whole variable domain KAGVTQTPRYLIKTRGQQVTLSCSPISGHRSVSWYQQTPGQGLQFLFEYFSETQRNKGNFPGRFSGRQFSNSRSEMNVSTLELGDSALYLCASSLLAGADTQYFGPGTRLTVL.

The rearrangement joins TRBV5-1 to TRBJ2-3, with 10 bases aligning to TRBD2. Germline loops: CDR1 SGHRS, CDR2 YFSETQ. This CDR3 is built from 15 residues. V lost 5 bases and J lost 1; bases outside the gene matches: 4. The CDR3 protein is CASRSGLAGTDTQYF. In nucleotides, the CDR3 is TGCGCCAGCAGATCCGGACTAGCGGGCACAGATACGCAGTATTTT.

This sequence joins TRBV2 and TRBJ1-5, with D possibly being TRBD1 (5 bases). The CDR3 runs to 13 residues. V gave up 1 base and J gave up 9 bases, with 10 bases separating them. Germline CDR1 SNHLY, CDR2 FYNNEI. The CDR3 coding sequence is TGTGCCAGCAGTGAAGTCCGGGGACTGCCCCAGCATTTT. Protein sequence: CASSEVRGLPQHF.

CDR3: CASSPGIGNTIYF. The DNA of the CDR3 is TGTGCCAGCAGTCCGGGGATTGGAAACACCATATATTTT. The rearrangement uses TRBV6-5 and TRBJ1-3, with D uncertain. This CDR3 region has 13 residues. The germline V gene encodes CDR1 MNHEY and CDR2 SVGAGI. The V and J ends lost 5 bases and 3 bases respectively, with 8 bases between them.

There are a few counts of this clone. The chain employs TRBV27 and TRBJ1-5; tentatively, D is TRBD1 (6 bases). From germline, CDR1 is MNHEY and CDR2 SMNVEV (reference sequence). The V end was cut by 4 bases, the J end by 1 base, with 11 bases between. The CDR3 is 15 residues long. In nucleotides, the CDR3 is TGTGCCAGCAGTTCTGGGGGCGGAAGCAATCAGCCCCAGCATTTT. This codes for CASSSGGGSNQPQHF.